Listed here are 12 T cell receptor beta chains from one sample, sequenced in a study of OX40 agonist ivuxolimab in advanced cancers. The data were produced by immunoSEQ multiplex PCR, yet TCRdb's version contains in-frame clones alone and is incomplete. The sample has about 20,000 clones; about 80% are singletons. This specimen was CD4+ or CD8+ T cells sorted from blood, taken in a trial of the OX40 agonist ivuxolimab. The receptors were gathered from an adult with an advanced solid tumor such as melanoma, head and neck, liver or kidney cancer.

This clone was seen just once. The chain employs TRBV9 and TRBJ2-7, with 7 nucleotides matching TRBD2. This CDR3 region has 15 residues. Germline loops: CDR1 SGDLS, CDR2 YYNGEE. The ends lost 0 bases at V and 3 bases at J; junction bases unmatched: 6. This CDR3 reads CASSVAAGEGYEQYF. The CDR3 coding sequence is TGTGCCAGCAGCGTAGCGGCGGGAGAAGGCTACGAGCAGTACTTC.

The chain carries TRBV28 and TRBJ2-7; D uncertain. Trimming removed 4 bases from V and 6 bases from J, with 13 bases in between. CDR3 length: 13 residues. Germline V gene sequence: CDR1 MDHEN, CDR2 SYDVKM. CDR3 sequence: CASSSLGQSEQYF. As DNA, the CDR3 is TGTGCCAGCAGTTCCCTCGGTCAGAGCGAGCAGTACTTC.

The chain has TRBV27 and TRBJ2-4, with a weak D call TRBD2 (6 bases). V was cut by 8 bases and J by 5 bases, with 10 bases left in between. Germline loops: CDR1 MNHEY, CDR2 SMNVEV (reference sequence). This CDR3 contains 12 residues. The DNA for the CDR3 is TGTGCCAGCGGGGAGGTCCAAAACATTCAGTACTTC. Encoded protein: CASGEVQNIQYF.

The chain is built from TRBV30 and TRBJ2-7; the D is unclear. Trimming cost V 0 bases and J 6 bases, with 9 bases left between them. This CDR3 comprises 12 residues. Germline V gene lookup returns CDR1 GTSNPN and CDR2 SVGIG (reference sequence). DNA for the CDR3: TGTGCCTGGAGTGTAGAACCCACCGAGCAGTACTTC. Its translation is CAWSVEPTEQYF. Full variable domain (remainder filled in from reference TRBV30 and TRBJ2-7): SQTIHQWPATLVQPVGSPLSLECTVEGTSNPNLYWYRQAAGRGLQLLFYSVGIGQISSEVPQNLSASRPQDRQFILSSKKLLLSDSGFYLCAWSVEPTEQYFGPGTRLTVT.

The V gene is TRBV4-3, the J gene TRBJ1-2; TRBD1 aligns across 12 bases. V lost 1 base, J lost 5 bases, and 5 bases stayed unmatched. The CDR3 has 16 amino acids. Germline V CDR1 and CDR2: LGHNA, YSLEER. CDR3 in DNA: TGCGCCAGCAGCCAAGTGGGACAGGGGGCTCGGTATGGCTACACCTTC. Translated: CASSQVGQGARYGYTF.

V is TRBV19 and J is TRBJ1-5; D perhaps matches TRBD1 (6 bases). The CDR3 contains 15 residues. Trimming cost V 5 bases and J 6 bases, with 17 bases left between them. The germline V gene encodes CDR1 LNHDA and CDR2 SQIVND (reference sequence). CDR3 in amino acids: CASSGFSGESQPQHF. CDR3 DNA: TGTGCCAGTAGTGGATTCTCAGGGGAAAGTCAGCCCCAGCATTTT.

In regard to this clone: One end of the junction is discordant with germline, which a read error may explain. The chain is built from TRBV7-2 and TRBJ2-1, with 10 positions matching TRBD2. Germline lookup yields CDR1 SGHTA and CDR2 FQGNSA. The length of the CDR3 is 14 residues. CDR3 sequence (DNA): TGTGCCAGCAGCCTAGCGGGAGTGTACAATGAGCAGTTCTTC. Its translation is CASSLAGVYNEQFF.

The V gene is TRBV7-3, the J gene TRBJ2-2, with TRBD1 as a possible D gene (5 bases). Germline V lookup: CDR1 SGHTA, CDR2 FQGTGA. This CDR3 region has 13 residues. V was cut by 4 bases and J by 7 bases, with 10 bases left in between. The CDR3 coding sequence is TGTGCCAGCAGCTCCAGGGTATTCGGGGAGCTGTTTTTT. It codes for CASSSRVFGELFF.

V usage is TRBV25-1 and J usage is TRBJ1-1; D not resolved. This CDR3 has 13 residues. The germline V gene has CDR1 MGHDK and CDR2 SYGVNS. Trimming cost V 6 bases and J 5 bases, with 13 bases left between them. The CDR3 protein is CASSLGVGTEAFF. The CDR3 DNA follows: TGTGCCAGCAGCCTCGGGGTGGGGACTGAAGCTTTCTTT. The whole variable domain, filled in from reference TRBV25-1 and TRBJ1-1, reads EADIYQTPRYLVIGTGKKITLECSQTMGHDKMYWYQQDPGMELHLIHYSYGVNSTEKGDLSSESTVSRIRTEHFPLTLESARPSHTSQYLCASSLGVGTEAFFGQGTRLTVV.

The genes are TRBV13 and TRBJ2-2; D uncertain. The CDR3 contains 13 residues. Germline values: CDR1 PRHDT, CDR2 FYEKMQ (reference sequence). V was pared by 2 bases and J by 5 bases, with 6 bases between. CDR3 sequence (DNA): TGTGCCAGCAGCTTAAAGGGAACCGGGGAGCTGTTTTTT. This translates into CASSLKGTGELFF.

This clone came up many times. The J gene is TRBJ2-7, the V gene TRBV7-9; D ambiguous. The CDR3 is 13 amino acids. V was trimmed by 5 bases and J by 6 bases, leaving 14 bases between them. The germline V gene has CDR1 SEHNR and CDR2 FQNEAQ (reference sequence). CDR3 sequence (DNA): TGTGCCAGCAGCCAGAGCAGGTTTGGCGAGCAGTACTTC. It specifies CASSQSRFGEQYF.

The J gene is TRBJ2-3, the V gene TRBV5-8; 9 bases agree with TRBD2. The V and J ends lost 6 bases and 0 bases, in that order; junction bases with no gene match: 5. The CDR3 extends over 15 amino acids. The germline CDR1 and CDR2 sequences are SGHTS and YDEGEE. CDR3 sequence: CASTPSGTSTDTQYF. CDR3 nucleotide sequence: TGTGCCAGCACCCCTAGCGGGACGAGCACAGATACGCAGTATTTT.